This T cell receptor (beta chain) emerged from a study of blood T cell repertoires in COVID-19. The overall study: The cDNA or gDNA used as material had been derived from T cells, B-cell-depleted T cells, or PBMCs.

Participant reports of clinical history set cohort assignment. Those designated as exposed participants met a COVID-19 case within 2 weeks before study entry. Study processing details: Estimated nucleated cell counts came from reference gene primer amplification. Repertoires were generated with immunoSEQ multiplex PCR, while TCRdb's copy carries only in-frame clones and drops some. That table is the source of V, J and clone size, and D and trimming were worked out from the DNA. Here the sample spans about 260,000 clones, about nine tenths being singletons. The sequenced sample was PBMCs or T cells enriched from blood (not recorded which). The sequence was obtained from a man between 50 and 59 years old who had been exposed to COVID-19.

CDR3 residues: CASSHDGDEAFF. As DNA, the CDR3 is TGCGCCAGCAGTCACGACGGAGATGAAGCTTTCTTT. This chain joins TRBV10-1 and TRBJ1-1; no firm D call. The V end was cut by 5 bases, the J end by 7 bases, with 11 bases between. CDR1 is WNHNN, CDR2 SYGVQD, per germline (reference sequence). The CDR3 totals 12 residues.